These 21 T cell receptor beta chains came from one sample sequenced in a study of blood T cells in healthy people across ages. Sample-barcoded 5' priming and a J-beta primer mix drove a second PCR of about 6 to 12 cycles. TCRdb ran MiXCR on the 5' RACE reads and lists one entry per CDR3 protein. The sample gives approximately 690,000 distinct CDR3 sequences, about 43% of which show up once; 25% to 35% is in the top ten. The sample consisted of blood. These receptors were collected from a man older than 75 in good health.

Worth noting for this clonotype: A much more abundant neighbour one base away suggests this may be a read error. The chain employs TRBV29-1 and TRBJ2-7; D might be TRBD2 (5 bases). Germline V CDR1 and CDR2: SQVTM, ANQGSEA. The CDR3 spans 14 residues. The CDR3 is CGVAVRGIYYEQYF. CDR3 coding DNA: TGCGGCGTTGCTGTCCGGGGAATATATTACGAGCAGTACTTC.

V gene TRBV10-3 combines with J gene TRBJ2-7, with no clear D. Looked up from germline, CDR1 is ENHRY and CDR2 is SYGVKD. V gave up 6 bases and J gave up 0 bases, with 9 bases separating them. The CDR3 consists of 13 residues. DNA of the CDR3: TGTGCCATCAGCCCCCAGAGCTCCTACGAGCAGTACTTC. The encoded protein is CAISPQSSYEQYF.

This clonotype has only a few counts. The chain combines TRBV9 with TRBJ2-4; possibly TRBD1 for D (5 bases). V was clipped by 4 bases and J by 2 bases, with 13 bases between them. Germline V gene sequence: CDR1 SGDLS, CDR2 YYNGEE. The CDR3 is 15 amino acids. The CDR3 loop reads CASSPRQTSKNIQYF. CDR3 nucleotides: TGTGCCAGCAGCCCCCGACAGACTTCCAAAAACATTCAGTACTTC. Using reference TRBV9 and TRBJ2-4 for the parts outside the CDR3, the full variable domain is DSGVTQTPKHLITATGQRVTLRCSPRSGDLSVYWYQQSLDQGLQFLIQYYNGEERAKGNILERFSAQQFPDLHSELNLSSLELGDSALYFCASSPRQTSKNIQYFGAGTRLSVL.

The J gene is TRBJ2-3, the V gene TRBV24-1, with D uncertain. There are 14 residues in the CDR3. V was cut by 4 bases and J by 3 bases, with 10 bases left in between. Germline-derived CDR1 and CDR2 are KGHDR and SFDVKD. CDR3: CATSEPVGTDTQYF. DNA for the CDR3: TGTGCCACCAGTGAGCCCGTTGGGACAGATACGCAGTATTTT.

This chain connects TRBV12-3 or TRBV12-4 to TRBJ1-5, with D hard to call. The CDR3 is 16 residues long. Trimming shortened V by 5 bases and J by 0 bases, and 14 bases separated the two germline ends. The CDR3 loop reads CASSRHTSNSNQPQHF. Written as DNA, the CDR3 is TGTGCCAGCAGTAGACATACTTCAAATAGCAATCAGCCCCAGCATTTT.

The V call is TRBV12-3 or TRBV12-4, the J call TRBJ2-3; D call uncertain. The CDR3 contains 18 residues. Trimming removed 6 bases at V and 2 bases at J, with 24 bases between. CDR3 residues: CASRPANFLESPTDTQYF. DNA for the CDR3: TGTGCCAGCAGACCCGCGAACTTCCTAGAATCCCCCACAGATACGCAGTATTTT.

This clonotype was seen a handful of times. The genes are TRBV27 and TRBJ1-6, with 7 positions matching TRBD1. CDR3 length: 13 amino acids. Unmatched junction bases numbered 6, after V lost 7 bases and J lost 9 bases. Germline CDR1 and CDR2: MNHEY and SMNVEV (reference sequence). CDR3 sequence reads: CASTRQGRSPLHF. The CDR3 nucleotides are TGTGCCAGCACCAGACAGGGCCGTTCACCCCTCCACTTT.

This clonotype was counted once. This chain uses TRBV6-1 with TRBJ2-5, with 8 bases identical to TRBD1. There are 15 residues in the CDR3. Trimming at V came to 5 bases and at J to 2 bases, leaving 7 bases not matched to a gene. The germline V gene has CDR1 MNHNS and CDR2 SASEGT. Written as DNA, the CDR3 is TGTGCCAGCAGTTCCGACAGGGGTTGGCAAGAGACCCAGTACTTC. Protein: CASSSDRGWQETQYF.

The J gene is TRBJ2-5, the V gene TRBV4-3; 12 bases line up with TRBD2. CDR1 and CDR2 (germline): LGHNA, YSLEER. The CDR3 is 18 residues long. The V and J ends lost 0 bases and 1 base, in that order; junction bases with no gene match: 6. In DNA, the CDR3 is TGCGCCAGCAGCCAAGAGTTCGCTAGCGGGGGGGGCCAAGAGACCCAGTACTTC. It translates to CASSQEFASGGGQETQYF.

The J gene is TRBJ2-6, the V gene TRBV25-1; 7 bases are a match to TRBD1. Germline V gene lookup returns CDR1 MGHDK and CDR2 SYGVNS. The V gene end was trimmed by 5 bases and the J gene end by 4 bases; junction bases not matched to a gene: 11. The CDR3 contains 17 residues. CDR3 coding DNA: TGTGCCAGCAGTCCCAGAGACAGGGCATCCGGGGCCAACGTCCTGACTTTC. This encodes CASSPRDRASGANVLTF.

This clonotype was recorded many times. The J gene is TRBJ2-7, the V gene TRBV7-2; TRBD1 aligns across 10 bases. The CDR3 is 15 amino acids. V was pared by 8 bases and J by 3 bases, with 10 bases of the junction left unmatched. Germline lookup yields CDR1 SGHTA and CDR2 FQGNSA. The CDR3 nucleotides read TGTGCCAGCCGAAAAGACAGGGGGCATTTCTACGAGCAGTACTTC. Encoded protein: CASRKDRGHFYEQYF.

The chain is built from TRBV20-1 and TRBJ2-5, with D tentatively TRBD2 (6 bases). V lost 5 bases, J lost 2 bases, and 12 bases lay in between. This CDR3 spans 13 amino acids. In germline, CDR1 is DFQATT, CDR2 SNEGSKA (reference sequence). CDR3: CSAEVREQETQYF. The CDR3 nucleotides are TGCAGTGCTGAGGTGCGGGAACAAGAGACCCAGTACTTC.

This clonotype was seen more than once but under ten times. The CDR3 sequence is CASSTRQAYNTEAFF. CDR3 in DNA: TGCGCCAGCAGCACCCGCCAGGCGTACAACACTGAAGCTTTCTTT. V gene TRBV4-1 combines with J gene TRBJ1-1; the D is unclear. The germline gives CDR1 MGHRA, CDR2 YSYEKL. The CDR3 contains 15 residues. Between the trimmed V and J ends, which lost 5 bases and 2 bases, there was a span of 15 bases.

The chain couples TRBV4-3 to TRBJ1-1; 10 positions match TRBD1. V dropped 4 bases and J dropped 4; count of bases not matched to a gene: 6. The germline gives CDR1 LGHNA, CDR2 YSLEER. The CDR3 spans 15 residues. The CDR3 loop reads CASSLGTGVVTEAFF. The CDR3 nucleotides read TGCGCCAGCAGCCTCGGGACAGGGGTTGTCACTGAAGCTTTCTTT.

The genes are TRBV6-5 and TRBJ2-7, with D possibly TRBD2 on 7 matching bases. Germline CDR1 MNHEY, CDR2 SVGAGI. Trimming left V 7 bases short and J 5 bases short, with 21 bases between. The CDR3 has 15 amino acids. The CDR3 loop reads CASNPRGGLGNEQYF. CDR3 in DNA: TGTGCCAGCAATCCCAGGGGAGGGCTCGGCAACGAGCAGTACTTC.

The chain joins TRBV28 to TRBJ2-7; 9 bases align to TRBD2. The germline gives CDR1 MDHEN, CDR2 SYDVKM. J lost 1 base, V lost 2 bases, and 6 bases had no gene match. The CDR3 runs 16 residues. CDR3 region: CASSLGSGRSSYEQYF. In nucleotides, the CDR3 is TGTGCCAGCAGTTTAGGGAGCGGGAGGTCGTCCTACGAGCAGTACTTC.

The chain is built from TRBV7-2 and TRBJ2-1, with 9 bases fitting TRBD1. This CDR3 contains 16 residues. J was trimmed by 4 bases and V by 5 bases; bases with no gene match: 9. The germline CDR1 and CDR2 sequences are SGHTA and FQGNSA. The CDR3 DNA reads as TGTGCCAGCAGCCCCCGGTGGGGACAGGGATACAATGAGCAGTTCTTC. Protein sequence: CASSPRWGQGYNEQFF.

This clonotype occurred a few times. The rearrangement links TRBV4-1 to TRBJ1-4; D is undetermined. Trimming stripped 4 bases from V and 7 bases from J, with 13 bases between. The CDR3 has 14 residues. Germline CDR1 and CDR2: MGHRA and YSYEKL. The CDR3 here is CASSRETRGEKLFF. The CDR3 nucleotides are TGCGCCAGCAGCCGGGAGACAAGAGGTGAAAAACTGTTTTTT.

The V call is TRBV9, the J call TRBJ2-3; 15 nucleotides agree with TRBD2. The germline CDR1 and CDR2 sequences are SGDLS and YYNGEE. The CDR3 consists of 19 residues. The junction had 13 bases not matched to a gene; V was cut back by 0 bases and J by 8 bases. CDR3 region: CASSVAPSGLAGGPGTQYF. Here the CDR3 DNA reads TGTGCCAGCAGCGTAGCTCCTAGCGGACTAGCGGGAGGGCCTGGTACGCAGTATTTT.

The CDR3 protein is CASTPGGLDTQYF. The CDR3 region has the DNA TGTGCCAGTACCCCGGGGGGCCTAGATACGCAGTATTTT. V is TRBV19 and J is TRBJ2-3, with D possibly matching TRBD2 (7 bases). Germline-derived CDR1 and CDR2 are LNHDA and SQIVND (reference sequence). V was clipped by 7 bases and J by 5 bases, with 13 bases between them. The CDR3 is 13 residues long.

The chain uses TRBV10-2 and TRBJ1-3; 8 nucleotides agree with TRBD1. The ends lost 6 bases at V and 3 bases at J; junction bases unmatched: 4. Germline lookup yields CDR1 WSHSY and CDR2 SAAADI. The CDR3 is 14 residues long. DNA of the CDR3: TGCGCCAGCAGCCGGGGACAGGATGGAAACACCATATATTTT. This encodes CASSRGQDGNTIYF.